The rows below give T cell receptor beta chains drawn from one sample of a study of neurological immune-mediated disorders. MiXCR was run by TCRdb on the 5' RACE reads, yielding one entry per CDR3 protein. Counted here are approximately 26,000 distinct CDR3 sequences, roughly 2.5% occurring once; the ten biggest clones make up 2% to 2.5%. The sequenced sample was PBMCs. These receptors were obtained from a woman between 50 and 59 years old with multiple sclerosis. Each CDR3 is given without its conserved first and last residue. Only part of the rows carry a size: once, few, many, or a class if the clone is expanded.

V gene: TRBV20-1
clone size: many
J gene: TRBJ2-5
CDR3 protein: SAPSAGGGGQETQY

V gene: TRBV20-1
clone size: .
J gene: TRBJ1-2
CDR3 protein: SARGAIGDGYT

V gene: TRBV10-2
clone size: many
J gene: TRBJ2-2
CDR3 protein: ASTVGPGTGELF

V gene: TRBV12-3/TRBV12-4
clone size: many
J gene: TRBJ2-1
CDR3 protein: ASSLMLAGFSEQF

V gene: TRBV29-1
clone size: medium-sized
J gene: TRBJ2-3
CDR3 protein: STSGGTDTQY

V gene: TRBV29-1
clone size: many
J gene: TRBJ2-4
CDR3 protein: SVGNRENIQY

V gene: TRBV4-1
clone size: medium-sized
J gene: TRBJ2-7
CDR3 protein: ASSPGQGSAYEQY

V gene: TRBV7-3
clone size: many
J gene: TRBJ2-2
CDR3 protein: ASSLKSGTGELF

V gene: TRBV27
clone size: medium-sized
J gene: TRBJ1-1
CDR3 protein: ASSRRGQSRLNTEAF

V gene: TRBV5-6
clone size: .
J gene: TRBJ1-5
CDR3 protein: ASTGLGQPQN

V gene: TRBV20-1
clone size: many
J gene: TRBJ2-1
CDR3 protein: SARDRGSPSYNEQF

V gene: TRBV12-3/TRBV12-4
clone size: many
J gene: TRBJ2-2
CDR3 protein: ASSTPRPPTGELF

V gene: TRBV6-2/TRBV6-3
clone size: many
J gene: TRBJ2-6
CDR3 protein: ASTFSGANVLT

V gene: TRBV7-9
clone size: .
J gene: TRBJ2-7
CDR3 protein: ASTPRGNYEQY

V gene: TRBV10-3
clone size: few
J gene: TRBJ2-3
CDR3 protein: AIRTSGPDTQY

V gene: TRBV7-9
clone size: few
J gene: TRBJ2-3
CDR3 protein: ASSLGDFSTDTQY

V gene: TRBV29-1
clone size: many
J gene: TRBJ2-7
CDR3 protein: SVDLQGAPHEQY

V gene: TRBV11-2
clone size: few
J gene: TRBJ1-4
CDR3 protein: ASSWGWTGEKLF

V gene: TRBV5-1
clone size: many
J gene: TRBJ2-3
CDR3 protein: ASSLDRGSSTDTQY

V gene: TRBV27
clone size: medium-sized
J gene: TRBJ2-6
CDR3 protein: ASSTDSVLGGANVLT

V gene: TRBV12-3/TRBV12-4
clone size: many
J gene: TRBJ2-2
CDR3 protein: ASRRAAGAGELF

V gene: TRBV7-2
clone size: many
J gene: TRBJ2-3
CDR3 protein: ASSRGDGSPSTDTQY

V gene: TRBV11-3
clone size: few
J gene: TRBJ1-2
CDR3 protein: ASSPQGASSGYT

V gene: TRBV5-1
clone size: few
J gene: TRBJ1-1
CDR3 protein: ASLPLGQGETEAF

V gene: TRBV29-1
clone size: .
J gene: TRBJ1-5
CDR3 protein: SVGEGRPGNQPQH

V gene: TRBV5-1
clone size: many
J gene: TRBJ1-6
CDR3 protein: ASSLESTGVHSPLH

V gene: TRBV20-1
clone size: many
J gene: TRBJ2-7
CDR3 protein: SAIRTSGGYEQY

V gene: TRBV11-3
clone size: .
J gene: TRBJ1-1
CDR3 protein: ASSPIVGRVMNTEAF

V gene: TRBV7-9
clone size: many
J gene: TRBJ2-3
CDR3 protein: ASSSVGGSDTQY

V gene: TRBV20-1
clone size: many
J gene: TRBJ2-2
CDR3 protein: SASSPAGTGELF

V gene: TRBV12-3/TRBV12-4
clone size: many
J gene: TRBJ1-1
CDR3 protein: ASSLIQNLNTEAF

V gene: TRBV14
clone size: many
J gene: TRBJ2-7
CDR3 protein: ASSQEIGRVHEQY

V gene: TRBV13
clone size: many
J gene: TRBJ1-2
CDR3 protein: ASSLEGSPYGYT

V gene: TRBV20-1
clone size: .
J gene: TRBJ2-1
CDR3 protein: SARDRRLADYNEQF

V gene: TRBV12-3/TRBV12-4
clone size: .
J gene: TRBJ2-2
CDR3 protein: ASSFMADTGELF

V gene: TRBV6-5
clone size: many
J gene: TRBJ2-3
CDR3 protein: ASSYDGVTDTQY

V gene: TRBV7-9
clone size: many
J gene: TRBJ2-1
CDR3 protein: ASSSHDRVAYNEQF

V gene: TRBV9
clone size: many
J gene: TRBJ2-5
CDR3 protein: ASSVLAGVGETQY

V gene: TRBV12-3/TRBV12-4
clone size: many
J gene: TRBJ2-7
CDR3 protein: ASSIIAGLYEQY

V gene: TRBV5-5
clone size: .
J gene: TRBJ2-1
CDR3 protein: ASSFQGAYNEQF

V gene: TRBV4-3
clone size: many
J gene: TRBJ2-3
CDR3 protein: ASSLVSGGSGTDTQY

V gene: TRBV11-2
clone size: .
J gene: TRBJ2-1
CDR3 protein: ASSLDWGSYNEQF

V gene: TRBV12-3/TRBV12-4
clone size: many
J gene: TRBJ1-2
CDR3 protein: ASSFDSHYGYT

V gene: TRBV11-2
clone size: many
J gene: TRBJ2-3
CDR3 protein: ASSLDLRDTQY

V gene: TRBV27
clone size: many
J gene: TRBJ2-7
CDR3 protein: ASSLSLNYEQY

V gene: TRBV7-9
clone size: many
J gene: TRBJ1-2
CDR3 protein: ASSSDPPNYGYT

V gene: TRBV4-1
clone size: medium-sized
J gene: TRBJ1-1
CDR3 protein: ASSQNRGNAEAF